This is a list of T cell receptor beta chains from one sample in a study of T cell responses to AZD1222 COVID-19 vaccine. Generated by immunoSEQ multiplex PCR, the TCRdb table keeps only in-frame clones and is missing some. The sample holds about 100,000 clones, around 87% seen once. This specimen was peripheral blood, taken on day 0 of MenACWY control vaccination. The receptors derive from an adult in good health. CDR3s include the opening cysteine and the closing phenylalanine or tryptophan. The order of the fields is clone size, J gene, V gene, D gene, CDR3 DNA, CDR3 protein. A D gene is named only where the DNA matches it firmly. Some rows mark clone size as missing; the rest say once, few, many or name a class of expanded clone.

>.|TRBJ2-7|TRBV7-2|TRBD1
TGTGCCAGCAGCTCACAGGGACAGGGTCCCTACGAGCAGTACTTC
CASSSQGQGPYEQYF
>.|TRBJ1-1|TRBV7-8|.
TGTGCCAGCAGCCCTGGCGGGGTCCTGAACACTGAAGCTTTCTTT
CASSPGGVLNTEAFF
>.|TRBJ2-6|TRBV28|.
TGTGCCAGCAGTCTCTCAGGGGAGGCTGGGGCCAACGTCCTGACTTTC
CASSLSGEAGANVLTF
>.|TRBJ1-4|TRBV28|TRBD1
TGTGCCAGCAGTCGACGACAGGGCAGTTATGAAAAACTGTTTTTT
CASSRRQGSYEKLFF
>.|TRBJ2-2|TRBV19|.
TGTGCCAGTAGTAGGACCGGGGAGCTGTTTTTT
CASSRTGELFF
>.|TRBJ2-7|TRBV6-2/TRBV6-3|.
TGTGCCAGCAGTGGGGCAGGAGACAGAGGGTCCCTCGAGCAGTACTTC
CASSGAGDRGSLEQYF
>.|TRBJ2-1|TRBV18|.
TGTGCCAGCTCAGCAACTAGAGACAATGAGCAGTTCTTC
CASSATRDNEQFF
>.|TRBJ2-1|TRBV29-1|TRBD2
TGCAGCGCCGAGTCAGCGGGAGGTTGGGATGAGCAGTTCTTC
CSAESAGGWDEQFF
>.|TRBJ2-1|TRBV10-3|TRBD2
TGTGCCATCAGCCTAGGACTAGCCGGGAATGAGCAGTTCTTC
CAISLGLAGNEQFF
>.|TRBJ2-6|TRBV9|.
TGTGCCAGCAGCGTAGCCGCCGGGACATTCTCTGGGGCCAACGTCCTGACTTTC
CASSVAAGTFSGANVLTF
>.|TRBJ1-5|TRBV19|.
TGTGCCAGTAGTATAGAGGGTCTTAGCAATCAGCCCCAGCATTTT
CASSIEGLSNQPQHF
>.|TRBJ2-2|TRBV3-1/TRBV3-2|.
TGTGCCAGCAGCCCTCCCGGGCTAGGGGACACCGGGGAGCTGTTTTTT
CASSPPGLGDTGELFF
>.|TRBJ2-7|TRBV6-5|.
TGTGCCAGCAGTAAGAGCTCCTACGAGCAGTACTTC
CASSKSSYEQYF
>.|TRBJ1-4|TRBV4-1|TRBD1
TGCGCCAGCAGCCCCGGACAGGGGGCGAGTTGGAGTGAAAAACTGTTTTTT
CASSPGQGASWSEKLFF
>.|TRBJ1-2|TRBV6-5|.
TGTGCCAGCAGTTACTCGCGTGGGGATGGCTACACCTTC
CASSYSRGDGYTF
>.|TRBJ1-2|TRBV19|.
TGTGCCAGTAGTATACGAGGGGCGATATATGGCTACACCTTC
CASSIRGAIYGYTF
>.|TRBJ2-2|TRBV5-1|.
TGCGCCAGCAGCTTGTTTAGCACTAACACCGGGGAGCTGTTTTTT
CASSLFSTNTGELFF
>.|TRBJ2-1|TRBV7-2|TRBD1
TGTGCCAGCAGCGCCGAGACAGGGACCGGTGAGCAGTTCTTC
CASSAETGTGEQFF
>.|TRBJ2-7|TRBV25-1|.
TGTGCCAGCCGCGGAGGGTCCCACGAGCAGTACTTC
CASRGGSHEQYF
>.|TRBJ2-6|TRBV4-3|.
TGCGCCAGCAGCCAAGATGCAGGCTCTGGGGCCAACGTCCTGACTTTC
CASSQDAGSGANVLTF
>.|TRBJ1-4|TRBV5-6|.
TGTGCCAGCAGCGGCCGGGACAAGGTTGTTGAAAAACTGTTTTTT
CASSGRDKVVEKLFF
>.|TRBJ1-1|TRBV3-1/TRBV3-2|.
TGTGCCAGCAGCCTCGGGCATGAAGCTTTCTTT
CASSLGHEAFF
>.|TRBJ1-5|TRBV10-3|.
TGTGCCATCTCCATGGGGAGCTCGAATCAGCCCCAGCATTTT
CAISMGSSNQPQHF
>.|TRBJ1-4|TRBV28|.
TGTGCCAGCAGTTTAACCGAAAAACTGTTTTTT
CASSLTEKLFF
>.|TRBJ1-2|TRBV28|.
TGTGCCAGCAGTTTAAATAACTATGGCTACACCTTC
CASSLNNYGYTF
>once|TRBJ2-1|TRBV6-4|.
TGTGCCAGCAGTGAAAGGGTGCCCAGGGCCGTTGAGCAGTTCTTC
CASSERVPRAVEQFF
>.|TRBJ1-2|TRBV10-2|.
TGCGCCAGCAGTGAGTCAGGACAGAACTATGGCTACACCTTC
CASSESGQNYGYTF
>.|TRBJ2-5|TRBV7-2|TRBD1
TGTGCCAGCAGCCCCCACGGGACAGGGAACCAAGAGACCCAGTACTTC
CASSPHGTGNQETQYF